This T cell receptor delta chain was profiled in a study of delta chains in infants with herpesvirus infections. Gamma-chain- and delta-chain-specific primers converted PBMC RNA into TCR cDNA. TCRdb reprocessed the RT-PCR reads through CATT. The sample lists about 1,500 delta-chain clones, 25% to 30% seen once, with less than 10% in the top ten. Germline V CDR1 and CDR2: TSWWSYY, QGS. Trimming shortened V by 2 bases and J by 3 bases, and 13 bases separated the two germline ends. This CDR3 is 15 amino acids long. The V gene is TRDV1, the J gene TRDJ1; D ambiguous. This TCR was recovered from a human donor who was a Ugandan infant, either HIV-exposed or HIV-unexposed (not recorded which). Here the sequenced sample was peripheral blood, taken at time point 1 of longitudinal follow-up. DNA of the CDR3: TGTGCTCTTGGGGAAAGTCTACTTCGGGCCGATAAACTCATCTTT. It encodes CALGESLLRADKLIF.